Presented here are 14 T cell receptor beta chains from one specimen sequenced in a study of cytomegalovirus exposure and HLA in healthy donors. 13 Jbeta primers and 60 Vbeta primers were used for the PCR. Sequencing used immunoSEQ multiplex PCR; TCRdb keeps in-frame clones, though not all of them. The sample shows under 150,000 clones, roughly 69% of them seen only once. Sequencing was performed on PBMCs. The receptors shown here come from a woman between 40 and 50 years old in good health and CMV-seropositive.

The chain carries TRBV2 and TRBJ1-4; no reliable D call. The germline gives CDR1 SNHLY, CDR2 FYNNEI. The ends were cut back, 8 bases at V and 5 bases at J, with 12 bases in the middle. CDR3 length: 13 amino acids. The CDR3: CASSGGGNEKLFF. CDR3 in DNA: TGTGCCAGCTCGGGAGGCGGAAATGAAAAACTGTTTTTT.

The J gene is TRBJ1-1, the V gene TRBV28; the match to TRBD1 covers 7 bases. The germline V gene has CDR1 MDHEN and CDR2 SYDVKM. Trimming removed 4 bases from V and 5 bases from J; junction bases left unmatched: 7. The CDR3 covers 14 residues. CDR3 sequence reads: CASSSDRAWTEAFF. For the CDR3, the DNA is TGTGCCAGCAGTTCCGACAGGGCGTGGACTGAAGCTTTCTTT. The full variable domain, in which reference TRBV28 and TRBJ1-1 provide the parts outside the CDR3, is DVKVTQSSRYLVKRTGEKVFLECVQDMDHENMFWYRQDPGLGLRLIYFSYDVKMKEKGDIPEGYSVSREKKERFSLILESASTNQTSMYLCASSSDRAWTEAFFGQGTRLTVV.

This chain joins TRBV7-2 and TRBJ2-2; TRBD2 is a possible D gene (5 bases). The CDR3 runs to 16 residues. Germline lookup yields CDR1 SGHTA and CDR2 FQGNSA. V was cut by 7 bases and J by 4 bases, with 19 bases left in between. The CDR3 loop reads CASNPHRGSGTGELFF. CDR3 bases: TGTGCCAGCAATCCTCACCGGGGATCCGGCACCGGGGAGCTGTTTTTT.

The chain recombines TRBV19 with TRBJ2-7, with 8 bases that match TRBD2. This CDR3 comprises 12 residues. V shed 6 bases, J shed 3 bases, and the junction held 1 base outside the gene matches. Germline V gives CDR1 LNHDA, CDR2 SQIVND (reference sequence). DNA for the CDR3: TGTGCCAGTAGCGGGAGGGTCTACGAGCAGTACTTC. Translated, it gives CASSGRVYEQYF. The full variable domain, with the rest looked up from reference TRBV19 and TRBJ2-7, is DGGITQSPKYLFRKEGQNVTLSCEQNLNHDAMYWYRQDPGQGLRLIYYSQIVNDFQKGDIAEGYSVSREKKESFPLTVTSAQKNPTAFYLCASSGRVYEQYFGPGTRLTVT.

V and J are TRBV19 and TRBJ2-5, with D maybe TRBD2 (6 bases). This CDR3 contains 16 residues. CDR1 is LNHDA, CDR2 SQIVND, per germline (reference sequence). V lost 0 bases and J 7 bases, leaving 18 bases between the germline ends. CDR3 in DNA: TGTGCCAGTAGTATAGAGGCCGGAGGGGATTATCGGACCCAGTACTTC. Its protein is CASSIEAGGDYRTQYF.

This chain joins TRBV5-1 and TRBJ1-1, with TRBD1 identical over 7 bases. Trimming took 6 bases from V and 1 from J; bases not matched to a gene: 6. Per germline, CDR1 SGHRS and CDR2 YFSETQ. The CDR3 totals 14 residues. The CDR3 DNA sequence: TGCGCCAGCACCCAGGGGACAGCGAACACTGAAGCTTTCTTT. Translation gives CASTQGTANTEAFF.

V and J are TRBV7-2 and TRBJ2-3; D possibly corresponds to TRBD2 (5 bases). CDR3 size: 12 residues. The V and J ends lost 1 base and 10 bases respectively, with 9 bases between them. Germline CDR1 SGHTA, CDR2 FQGNSA. The CDR3 sequence is CASSLGVSAQYF. The CDR3 nucleotides read TGTGCCAGCAGCTTAGGGGTTAGCGCGCAGTATTTT.

This clone turned up a few times. The rearrangement joins TRBV28 to TRBJ2-7; tentatively, D is TRBD1 (6 bases). Per germline, CDR1 MDHEN and CDR2 SYDVKM. V was trimmed by 2 bases and J by 0 bases, leaving 8 bases between them. This CDR3 comprises 14 residues. Here the CDR3 DNA reads TGTGCCAGCAGTTTAAACAGGGTCTCCTACGAGCAGTACTTC. Its protein is CASSLNRVSYEQYF.

This clone was observed a single time. This sequence joins TRBV18 and TRBJ1-2; 7 bases fit TRBD1. The CDR3 is made up of 17 amino acids. The V gene's germline CDR1 is KGHSH and CDR2 LQKENI. Losses at the gene ends were 3 bases for V and 2 bases for J; bases not matched to a gene: 12. CDR3 nucleotides: TGTGCCAGCTCACCCATCGGTGAGGGGGCCCCCAACTATGGCTACACCTTC. Translation gives CASSPIGEGAPNYGYTF.

This clone was seen a single time. The CDR3: CASSLPGYEQYF. CDR3 coding DNA: TGTGCCAGCAGCTTACCAGGGTACGAGCAGTACTTC. The chain recombines TRBV7-9 with TRBJ2-7; D perhaps matches TRBD1 (5 bases). The length of the CDR3 is 12 residues. The ends were cut back, 2 bases at V and 4 bases at J, with 6 bases in the middle. Germline V gene lookup returns CDR1 SEHNR and CDR2 FQNEAQ (reference sequence).

The gene calls are TRBV6-5 and TRBJ2-1; D possibly corresponds to TRBD2 (5 bases). Germline lookup yields CDR1 MNHEY and CDR2 SVGAGI. Trimming pared 6 bases from V and 5 bases from J, leaving 14 bases between. CDR3 length: 14 amino acids. This chain's CDR3 is CASRVPWGDNEQFF. Here the CDR3 DNA reads TGTGCCAGCAGGGTACCGTGGGGAGACAATGAGCAGTTCTTC.

This clone was recorded once. The rearrangement links TRBV5-4 to TRBJ2-5; possible D gene TRBD1, 6 bases. The CDR3 loop spans 14 amino acids. V lost 0 bases to trimming and J lost 2 bases, with 8 bases between them. The germline CDR1 and CDR2 sequences are SGHNT and YYREEE (reference sequence). The CDR3: CASSLDREQETQYF. The CDR3 coding sequence is TGTGCCAGCAGCTTGGACAGGGAACAAGAGACCCAGTACTTC.

This chain uses TRBV28 with TRBJ1-2; TRBD1 is a possible D gene (5 bases). The germline gives CDR1 MDHEN, CDR2 SYDVKM. Between the trimmed V and J ends, which lost 6 bases and 2 bases, there was a span of 7 bases. This CDR3 is built from 12 residues. CDR3 sequence (DNA): TGTGCCAGCAGCCGACAGAACTATGGCTACACCTTC. Residues: CASSRQNYGYTF.

This rearrangement joins TRBV27 to TRBJ2-5; 7 bases are a match to TRBD1. The J call is in doubt because the DNA end fits TRBJ2-7 better. Germline V gives CDR1 MNHEY, CDR2 SMNVEV (reference sequence). This CDR3 has 15 amino acids. CDR3 region: CASSPTGAPAYEQYF. Written as DNA, the CDR3 is TGTGCCAGCAGTCCCACAGGGGCCCCCGCCTACGAGCAGTACTTC.